These 2 T cell receptor beta chains were all obtained from the same sample, sequenced in a study of T cell repertoires in cytomegalovirus infection. These receptors lack a known antigen. TCRdb used MiXCR to reprocess the reads, holding one entry per CDR3 protein. This table holds about 310,000 distinct CDR3 sequences, 25% found once. Sequencing was performed on cultured PBMCs, taken from culture after CMV antigen stimulation. These receptors originate from a human donor in good health (CMV status not recorded). Some clones in this sample may be carry-over from other donors' samples.

This clonotype was counted only a few times. The rearrangement links TRBV7-9 to TRBJ1-2; tentatively, D is TRBD1 (6 bases). The V and J ends lost 4 bases and 6 bases respectively, with 18 bases between them. Germline V gives CDR1 SEHNR, CDR2 FQNEAQ (reference sequence). CDR3 length: 15 amino acids. The CDR3 DNA is TGTGCCAGCAGCTCAGGGACCGCCCACAGGGATGGCTACACCTTC. It yields the protein CASSSGTAHRDGYTF.

V and J are TRBV7-3 and TRBJ2-1, with D possibly being TRBD2 (6 bases). Trimming took 2 bases from V and 8 from J, leaving 13 bases between them. Germline V gene sequence: CDR1 SGHTA, CDR2 FQGTGA. The CDR3 runs 14 residues. DNA for the CDR3: TGTGCCAGCAGCTTATCGCGGGATGGCGATGAGCAGTTCTTC. Protein product: CASSLSRDGDEQFF.